Shown below are 32 T cell receptor beta chains from a single sample sequenced in a study of cytomegalovirus exposure and HLA in healthy donors. A multiplex PCR was run with 60 Vbeta primers and 13 Jbeta primers. Repertoires were generated with immunoSEQ multiplex PCR, while TCRdb's copy carries only in-frame clones and drops some. The ten top clones account for 4.5% to 5%, within a sample of around 76,000 clones. The sequenced sample was PBMCs. These receptors came from a man aged 40-50 years in good health and CMV-seronegative.

V and J are TRBV5-4 and TRBJ1-2; D gene unclear. The germline CDR1 and CDR2 sequences are SGHNT and YYREEE (reference sequence). The length of the CDR3 is 15 residues. V was pared by 2 bases and J by 1 base, with 12 bases between. CDR3 region: CASSFGGGNNYGYTF. The CDR3 DNA reads TGTGCCAGCAGCTTCGGAGGAGGAAATAACTATGGCTACACCTTC.

The chain recombines TRBV10-3 with TRBJ1-2, with D possibly TRBD1 on 5 matching bases. CDR1 and CDR2 from the germline V gene are ENHRY and SYGVKD. CDR3 length: 13 amino acids. The ends were cut back, 2 bases at V and 5 bases at J, with 9 bases in the middle. CDR3 protein: CAISEGASYGYTF. CDR3 DNA: TGTGCCATCAGTGAGGGGGCCTCATATGGCTACACCTTC.

The V gene is TRBV19, the J gene TRBJ2-2; D ambiguous. V lost 1 base, J lost 1 base, and 4 bases lay in between. Germline CDR1 is LNHDA and CDR2 is SQIVND (reference sequence). This CDR3 has 14 amino acids. The CDR3 DNA follows: TGTGCCAGTAGTATAGTCGGGAACACCGGGGAGCTGTTTTTT. Translating it yields CASSIVGNTGELFF.

The chain links TRBV28 to TRBJ2-7; 7 bases map to TRBD2. Trimming cost V 8 bases and J 5 bases; bases outside gene matches: 15. CDR1 is MDHEN and CDR2 is SYDVKM in the germline V gene. The CDR3 totals 15 residues. Here the CDR3 DNA reads TGTGCCAGCGGCATTTGGCGGGGGATTGGCGACGAGCAGTACTTC. Translation gives CASGIWRGIGDEQYF.

This chain uses TRBV6-1 with TRBJ2-1; TRBD2 aligns across 8 bases. Per germline, CDR1 MNHNS and CDR2 SASEGT. With 2 bases clipped from V and 8 bases from J, the junction kept 5 bases outside the gene matches. The CDR3 runs to 14 residues. This CDR3 reads CASSEWGSGDEQFF. CDR3 coding DNA: TGTGCCAGCAGTGAATGGGGTAGCGGGGATGAGCAGTTCTTC.

This CDR3 is CASSRGVVDRDGMNTEAFF. CDR3 coding DNA: TGTGCCAGCAGCCGAGGAGTAGTCGACAGGGACGGAATGAACACTGAAGCTTTCTTT. V and J are TRBV5-6 and TRBJ1-1, with 7 positions matching TRBD1. This CDR3 is built from 19 residues. Germline loops: CDR1 SGHDT, CDR2 YYEEEE. The J segment lost 0 bases and the V segment lost 4 bases, leaving 18 bases of the junction unmatched.

The V and J genes are TRBV19 and TRBJ1-1, with 10 bases fitting TRBD1. In germline, CDR1 is LNHDA, CDR2 SQIVND (reference sequence). The junction had 8 bases not matched to a gene; V was cut back by 5 bases and J by 5 bases. The CDR3 is made up of 15 amino acids. CDR3 loop: CASSEDRGRRTEAFF. Written as DNA, the CDR3 is TGTGCCAGTAGTGAAGACAGGGGGCGAAGAACTGAAGCTTTCTTT.

The rearrangement uses TRBV5-1 and TRBJ2-6; 8 nucleotides align to TRBD1. Germline V gene lookup returns CDR1 SGHRS and CDR2 YFSETQ. CDR3 length equals 19 residues. V lost 2 bases, J lost 1 base, and 11 bases stayed unmatched. In DNA form, the CDR3 reads TGCGCCAGCAGCTTCGCCCCCGGACAGGGATTGTCTGGGGCCAACGTCCTGACTTTC. Its translation is CASSFAPGQGLSGANVLTF.

The V gene is TRBV7-9, the J gene TRBJ1-2; D is undetermined. The CDR3 has 15 amino acids. Between the trimmed V and J ends, which lost 8 bases and 4 bases, there was a span of 20 bases. Germline CDR1 and CDR2: SEHNR and FQNEAQ (reference sequence). DNA for the CDR3: TGTGCCAGCTCCAGCGGTAGGTCGCGAATCTATGGCTACACCTTC. This gives the protein CASSSGRSRIYGYTF.

The gene calls are TRBV27 and TRBJ2-3; 7 nucleotides match TRBD2. V dropped 6 bases and J dropped 1; count of bases not matched to a gene: 16. The CDR3 is 18 amino acids. Germline assignment: CDR1 MNHEY and CDR2 SMNVEV (reference sequence). CDR3 coding DNA: TGTGCCAGCAGCCTTTATGGGACTTTACGGGGGGGCACAGATACGCAGTATTTT. This translates into CASSLYGTLRGGTDTQYF.

In the case of this clone: One end of the junction varies from germline; a read error may be responsible. The CDR3 loop is CAGSLKFGGGPTDTQYF. CDR3 sequence (DNA): TGTGCCGGCAGCTTAAAGTTCGGGGGAGGGCCAACAGATACGCAGTATTTT. V gene TRBV7-2 combines with J gene TRBJ2-3; TRBD2 agrees at 7 bases. Germline CDR1 is SGHTA and CDR2 is FQGNSA. The CDR3 has 17 amino acids.

This chain links TRBV6-6 with TRBJ2-7, with 10 bases lining up with TRBD1. The CDR3 contains 14 residues. With 5 bases clipped from V and 7 bases from J, the junction kept 8 bases outside the gene matches. Germline V gives CDR1 MNHNY, CDR2 SVGAGI (reference sequence). The chain's CDR3 is CASSQRDRGGEQYF. In DNA form, the CDR3 reads TGTGCCAGCAGTCAGCGGGACAGGGGAGGAGAGCAGTACTTC.

The CDR3: CASSLDRGIYGYTF. CDR3 nucleotide sequence: TGCGCCAGCAGCTTGGATCGGGGGATCTATGGCTACACCTTC. This rearrangement joins TRBV5-1 to TRBJ1-2; D might be TRBD1 (5 bases). CDR3 length: 14 residues. From germline, CDR1 is SGHRS and CDR2 YFSETQ. The V gene lost 0 bases and the J gene lost 4 bases, with 10 bases spanning the gap.

The genes are TRBV13 and TRBJ2-3; TRBD2 matches 8 bases. The CDR3 contains 14 residues. Per germline, CDR1 PRHDT and CDR2 FYEKMQ (reference sequence). V shed 2 bases and J 6 bases; nucleotides not matched to a gene: 4. CDR3 sequence (DNA): TGTGCCAGCAGCTTACGTTTAGCGGGGGATACGCAGTATTTT. The encoded protein is CASSLRLAGDTQYF.

The chain carries TRBV6-1 and TRBJ2-1; 9 bases agree with TRBD1. Germline CDR1 MNHNS, CDR2 SASEGT. The CDR3 extends over 17 amino acids. Losses at the gene ends were 4 bases for V and 7 bases for J; bases not matched to a gene: 14. In DNA, the CDR3 is TGTGCCAGCAGTGGCCGACAGGGGGGTATCATCGGGAATGAGCAGTTCTTC. Encoded protein: CASSGRQGGIIGNEQFF.

The chain recombines TRBV5-1 with TRBJ2-1, with D possibly TRBD1 on 5 matching bases. The V end was cut by 1 base, the J end by 10 bases, with 18 bases between. Germline V lookup: CDR1 SGHRS, CDR2 YFSETQ. The length of the CDR3 is 15 residues. CDR3 in DNA: TGCGCCAGCAGCTTGAAGTTGGGCAGGGCGCTCGAGCAGTTCTTC. It yields the protein CASSLKLGRALEQFF.

V usage is TRBV7-9 and J usage is TRBJ1-1; D uncertain. The CDR3 totals 15 residues. CDR1 SEHNR and CDR2 FQNEAQ come from the germline V gene (reference sequence). Trimming cost V 5 bases and J 3 bases, with 16 bases left between them. In DNA, the CDR3 is TGTGCCAGCAGCCCCGGGGTAGGGAGGGACACTGAAGCTTTCTTT. It specifies CASSPGVGRDTEAFF.

J is TRBJ1-5 and V is TRBV27; 9 bases are shared with TRBD1. The germline gives CDR1 MNHEY, CDR2 SMNVEV (reference sequence). The CDR3 is 16 amino acids. Trimming took 5 bases from V and 3 from J; bases not matched to a gene: 8. The CDR3 DNA reads TGTGCCAGCAGTCCAGGACAGGGGCTCTTCAATCAGCCCCAGCATTTT. Its protein product is CASSPGQGLFNQPQHF.

The chain links TRBV7-8 to TRBJ2-2; TRBD2 matches at 7 bases. Germline V gene lookup returns CDR1 SGHVS and CDR2 FQNEAQ. Losses at the gene ends were 7 bases for V and 1 base for J; bases not matched to a gene: 6. The CDR3 covers 15 residues. The CDR3 region has the DNA TGTGCCAGCACTCCTGGGAGGGAGAACACCGGGGAGCTGTTTTTT. Its protein is CASTPGRENTGELFF. Based on the CDR3 plus reference TRBV7-8 and TRBJ2-2, the full variable domain is GAGVSQSPRYKVAKRGQDVALRCDPISGHVSLFWYQQALGQGPEFLTYFQNEAQLDKSGLPSDRFFAERPEGSVSTLKIQRTQQEDSAVYLCASTPGRENTGELFFGEGSRLTVL.

The rearrangement joins TRBV6-1 to TRBJ1-1, with 8 bases fitting TRBD1. The CDR3 has 15 residues. V was clipped by 5 bases and J by 4 bases; unmatched bases: 9. Germline CDR1 MNHNS, CDR2 SASEGT. The CDR3 nucleotides are TGTGCCAGCAGTTCTTTAACAGGGGGAGGCACTGAAGCTTTCTTT. It specifies CASSSLTGGGTEAFF.

The chain has TRBV15 and TRBJ2-3; 12 nucleotides line up with TRBD2. The CDR3 loop spans 24 amino acids. Germline V CDR1 and CDR2: LNHNV, YYDKDF (reference sequence). V was pared by 1 base and J by 5 bases, with 28 bases of the junction left unmatched. CDR3 in amino acids: CATSRAPSGGAIVWVMSQGDTQYF. The CDR3 DNA follows: TGTGCCACCAGCAGAGCCCCTAGCGGGGGGGCTATTGTATGGGTAATGAGTCAAGGAGATACGCAGTATTTT.

The rearrangement uses TRBV9 and TRBJ1-1; 9 bases line up with TRBD1. CDR1 and CDR2 (germline): SGDLS, YYNGEE. The CDR3 runs 13 residues. V was pared by 3 bases and J by 4 bases, with 1 base of the junction left unmatched. The CDR3 is CASSGDRATEAFF. The DNA of the CDR3 is TGTGCCAGCAGCGGGGACAGGGCCACTGAAGCTTTCTTT.

The chain has TRBV5-6 and TRBJ2-1, with D tentatively TRBD2 (6 bases). The V and J ends lost 2 bases and 3 bases respectively, with 12 bases between them. The CDR3 spans 15 residues. Germline V CDR1 and CDR2: SGHDT, YYEEEE. The CDR3 region has the DNA TGTGCCAGCAGCTTAGGAGGGATAGTCTACAATGAGCAGTTCTTC. It yields the protein CASSLGGIVYNEQFF. Full variable domain (missing parts from reference TRBV5-6 and TRBJ2-1): DAGVTQSPTHLIKTRGQQVTLRCSPKSGHDTVSWYQQALGQGPQFIFQYYEEEERQRGNFPDRFSGHQFPNYSSELNVNALLLGDSALYLCASSLGGIVYNEQFFGPGTRLTVL.

The CDR3 sequence: CASSFRPLGFNYGYTF. CDR3 nucleotides: TGCGCCAGCAGCTTTCGCCCCCTCGGGTTTAACTATGGCTACACCTTC. The chain has TRBV5-1 and TRBJ1-2; D not resolved. Germline V gives CDR1 SGHRS, CDR2 YFSETQ. CDR3 length: 16 amino acids. V lost 2 bases and J 1 base, leaving 15 bases between the germline ends.

The gene calls are TRBV10-3 and TRBJ1-4; D uncertain. The CDR3 spans 16 residues. With 10 bases removed from V and 7 bases from J, the gap between germline ends came to 25 bases. Per the germline V gene, CDR1 is ENHRY and CDR2 is SYGVKD. This CDR3 is CATASRGVSGGEKLFF. Here the CDR3 DNA reads TGTGCCACTGCGAGCCGTGGAGTAAGTGGTGGTGAAAAACTGTTTTTT.

V usage is TRBV9 and J usage is TRBJ2-7; 13 bases map to TRBD2. The V segment lost 1 base and the J segment 2 bases; nucleotides outside the gene matches: 3. The CDR3 totals 16 residues. Germline V gives CDR1 SGDLS, CDR2 YYNGEE. CDR3 residues: CASSVKGTSGAYEQYF. CDR3 nucleotides: TGTGCCAGCAGCGTAAAAGGGACTAGCGGGGCCTACGAGCAGTACTTC.

This chain links TRBV7-2 with TRBJ1-1; 8 bases are a match to TRBD1. V lost 5 bases and J lost 5; bases outside the gene matches: 4. The CDR3 runs 13 residues. Germline V lookup: CDR1 SGHTA, CDR2 FQGNSA. For the CDR3, the DNA is TGTGCCAGCAGCACACAGGGGGAGACTGAAGCTTTCTTT. This codes for CASSTQGETEAFF.

The DNA of the CDR3 is TGTGCCAGCAGTCCTTGGACTAGCGGGGTAGAGGAGCTGTTTTTT. Translating it yields CASSPWTSGVEELFF. The chain joins TRBV5-6 to TRBJ2-2; 12 nucleotides agree with TRBD2. The CDR3 runs 15 residues. The germline CDR1 and CDR2 sequences are SGHDT and YYEEEE. After removal of 5 bases from V and 10 bases from J, the junction contained 9 bases not matched to a gene.

The chain links TRBV5-1 to TRBJ2-5; 9 nucleotides agree with TRBD1. The CDR3 is 18 residues long. The ends lost 0 bases at V and 2 bases at J; junction bases unmatched: 11. The germline V gene has CDR1 SGHRS and CDR2 YFSETQ. The CDR3 protein is CASSLGGQGSPRQETQYF. The CDR3 region has the DNA TGCGCCAGCAGCTTGGGGGGACAGGGTTCCCCCCGTCAAGAGACCCAGTACTTC.

The chain is built from TRBV11-2 and TRBJ2-2; 15 bases match TRBD2. Unmatched junction bases numbered 5, after V lost 5 bases and J lost 4 bases. The CDR3 has 17 amino acids. CDR1 is SGHAT and CDR2 is FQNNGV in the germline V gene. In DNA, the CDR3 is TGTGCCAGCAGCCGGACTAGCGGGGGGGCAGGCACCGGGGAGCTGTTTTTT. This codes for CASSRTSGGAGTGELFF.

V usage is TRBV18 and J usage is TRBJ2-2, with D maybe TRBD2 (5 bases). V was pared by 3 bases and J by 3 bases, with 14 bases between. CDR1 is KGHSH, CDR2 LQKENI, per germline. The CDR3 covers 16 residues. The CDR3 DNA reads TGTGCCAGCTCACCGCCGGGGAGCGACGACACCGGGGAGCTGTTTTTT. Protein sequence: CASSPPGSDDTGELFF.

The chain is built from TRBV29-1 and TRBJ2-5; 10 nucleotides agree with TRBD1. The V segment lost 7 bases and the J segment 5 bases; nucleotides outside the gene matches: 7. The CDR3 is 13 residues long. The germline CDR1 and CDR2 sequences are SQVTM and ANQGSEA. The CDR3 bases are TGCAGCGCCGGGACAGGGGCCGGCGAGACCCAGTACTTC. This encodes CSAGTGAGETQYF.